This T cell receptor beta chain was identified during a study of blood T cell repertoires in COVID-19. Study details: Sources were T cells, B-cell-depleted T cells, or PBMCs; the material itself was cDNA or gDNA.

Germline V gives CDR1 LGHDT, CDR2 YNNKEL (reference sequence). This CDR3 has 15 residues. Trimming cost V 8 bases and J 7 bases, with 24 bases left between them. Generated by immunoSEQ multiplex PCR, the TCRdb table keeps only in-frame clones and is missing some. The sample shows about 250,000 clones, around 90% of them seen only once. The chain uses TRBV3-1 (or the pseudogene TRBV3-2) and TRBJ2-7, with D tentatively TRBD1 (6 bases). Sequencing was performed on peripheral blood. This receptor was obtained from a man aged 80 or over with acute or convalescent COVID-19. The CDR3 sequence: CASELGEQGQGEQYF. The CDR3 DNA reads TGTGCCAGCGAGTTAGGGGAACAGGGCCAGGGAGAGCAGTACTTC.